This entry describes one T cell receptor (beta chain). Its recognized antigen is unknown. No much larger clone exists at a distance of one base, and base qualities are not known. The sample originates from a study of OX40 agonist ivuxolimab in advanced cancers. About the study as a whole: The costimulatory receptor OX40 (CD134) was targeted by ivuxolimab, a fully human IgG2 agonistic monoclonal antibody. In the dose-escalation cohort, 82.7% of patients were male, and the mean age was 60 years with a range of roughly 20 to 80. Peripheral TCRbeta sequencing aimed to test whether ivuxolimab altered TCR sequence diversity and caused clonal T-cell expansion. Patients were allowed to have had prior anti-PD-1, anti-PD-L1 or anti-CTLA-4 therapy, and around 43% of the dose-escalation patients had been treated with checkpoint inhibitors. The paper covers the monotherapy dose-escalation part of the phase I ivuxolimab trial, which included N = 52 patients. Of the 50 to 55 patients in dose escalation, 19 had hepatocellular carcinoma, around 15 had melanoma, 9 had renal cell carcinoma and 9 had head and neck cancer. Intravenous ivuxolimab was administered to patients every 2 weeks at six dose levels: 0.01, 0.1, 0.3, 1.5, 3 and 10 mg/kg. Three dose-escalation patients achieved partial responses, one with hepatocellular carcinoma and two with cutaneous melanoma.

The trial excluded patients who had a history of autoimmune disease or were on systemic immunosuppression. Peripheral blood for TCR sequencing was drawn from every dose cohort at baseline, at cycle 4 day 1 and at cycle 7 day 1. Samples were obtained from an open-label, multicenter, first-in-human phase I dose-escalation trial of ivuxolimab. Adults with locally advanced or metastatic melanoma, renal cell, hepatocellular, or head and neck squamous cell carcinoma were enrolled in the trial. CD4+ and CD8+ T cells were sorted separately from peripheral blood before TCR sequencing. Genomic DNA was extracted from sorted cells for sequencing of the TCRbeta CDR3 region. The immunoSEQ Assay was used to sequence the TCRbeta CDR3 regions. TCRdb holds this immuneACCESS table with in-frame rearrangements only. Some clones are missing; in checked studies, unresolved V genes explain under half, and the rest has no known cause. The sample table holds 55,000 to 70,000 clones, of which around 90% were seen once. Clones ranked in the top ten supply under 10% of the sample.

Summary of the overall study and its limitations: After ivuxolimab, expanded clones were on average more numerous among CD8+ T cells than among CD4+ T cells. Which antigens the clonally expanded peripheral T cells were specific for was not determined. In the 0.1-3.0 mg/kg groups, partial responders had among the lowest normalized peripheral clonal expansion, particularly in CD8+ T cells. Low levels of normalized T-cell clonal expansion were also seen in some nonresponding patients. At doses from 0.1 to 3.0 mg/kg, clonal expansion was seen in both CD4+ and CD8+ blood T cells between baseline and week 6.

The germline V gene encodes CDR1 MNHEY and CDR2 SMNVEV (reference sequence). The germline ends are 16 bases apart after V is trimmed by 4 bases and J by 4 bases. From the cysteine through the phenylalanine, the CDR3 covers 16 amino acids. This entry keeps only the CDR3 DNA: 48 bases, framed from base 1. The sequence was obtained from an adult with an advanced solid tumor such as melanoma, head and neck, liver or kidney cancer. The sample in question was CD4+ or CD8+ T cells sorted from blood, obtained in a trial of the OX40 agonist ivuxolimab. The chain employs TRBV27 and TRBJ1-4; TRBD1 is possibly the D segment (6 matching bases). The DNA sequence reads TGTGCCAGCAGTTGGGTCGCGGGGGCCGGTAATGAAAAACTGTTTTTT. Its product reads: CASSWVAGAGNEKLFF.